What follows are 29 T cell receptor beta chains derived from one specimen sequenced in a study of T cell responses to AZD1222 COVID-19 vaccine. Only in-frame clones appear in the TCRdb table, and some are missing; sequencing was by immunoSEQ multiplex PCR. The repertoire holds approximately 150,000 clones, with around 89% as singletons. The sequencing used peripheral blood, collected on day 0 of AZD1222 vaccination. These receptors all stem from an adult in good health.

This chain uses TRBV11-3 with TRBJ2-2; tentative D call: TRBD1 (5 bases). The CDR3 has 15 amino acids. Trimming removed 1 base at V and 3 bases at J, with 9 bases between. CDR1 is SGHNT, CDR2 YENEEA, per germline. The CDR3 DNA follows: TGTGCCAGCAGCTTAGGGGGCCCGGACACCGGGGAGCTGTTTTTT. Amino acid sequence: CASSLGGPDTGELFF.

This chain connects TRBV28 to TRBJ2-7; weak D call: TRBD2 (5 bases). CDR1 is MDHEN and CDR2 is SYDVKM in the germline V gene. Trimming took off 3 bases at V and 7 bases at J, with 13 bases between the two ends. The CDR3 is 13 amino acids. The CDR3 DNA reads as TGTGCCAGCAGTTTTTTGGTCCCGGGGGAGCAGTACTTC. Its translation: CASSFLVPGEQYF.

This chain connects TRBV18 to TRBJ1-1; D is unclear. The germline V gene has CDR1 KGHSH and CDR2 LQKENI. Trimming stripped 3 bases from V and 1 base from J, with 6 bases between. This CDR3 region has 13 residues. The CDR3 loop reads CASSPLWNTEAFF. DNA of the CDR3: TGTGCCAGCTCACCCCTCTGGAACACTGAAGCTTTCTTT.

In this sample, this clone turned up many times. CDR3 DNA sequence: TGTGCCTGGAGTGTACAGGGGTTTGAAAAACTGTTTTTT. Protein product: CAWSVQGFEKLFF. The chain carries TRBV30 and TRBJ1-4; 7 positions agree with TRBD1. Germline V gene sequence: CDR1 GTSNPN, CDR2 SVGIG (reference sequence). The CDR3 length is 13 residues. V was pared by 0 bases and J by 7 bases, with 2 bases of the junction left unmatched.

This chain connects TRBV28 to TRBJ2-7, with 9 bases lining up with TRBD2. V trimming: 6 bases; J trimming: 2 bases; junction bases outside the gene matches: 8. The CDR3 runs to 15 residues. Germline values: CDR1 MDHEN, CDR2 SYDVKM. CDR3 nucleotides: TGTGCCAGCAGCGCGGGACTAGCATCCGCCTACGAGCAGTACTTC. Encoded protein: CASSAGLASAYEQYF.

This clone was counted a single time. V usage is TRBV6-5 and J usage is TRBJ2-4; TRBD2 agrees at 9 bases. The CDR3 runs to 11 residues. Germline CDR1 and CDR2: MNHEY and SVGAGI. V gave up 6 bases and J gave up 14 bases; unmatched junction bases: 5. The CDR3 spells CASSGGLAEYF. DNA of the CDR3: TGTGCCAGCAGCGGGGGACTAGCTGAGTACTTC.

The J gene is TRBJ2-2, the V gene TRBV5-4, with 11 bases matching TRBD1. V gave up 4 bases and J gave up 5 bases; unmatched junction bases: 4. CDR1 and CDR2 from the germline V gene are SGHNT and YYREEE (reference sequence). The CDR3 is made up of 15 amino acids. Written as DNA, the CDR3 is TGTGCCAGCAGCGCAGGACAGGGGGCTACCGGGGAGCTGTTTTTT. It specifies CASSAGQGATGELFF.

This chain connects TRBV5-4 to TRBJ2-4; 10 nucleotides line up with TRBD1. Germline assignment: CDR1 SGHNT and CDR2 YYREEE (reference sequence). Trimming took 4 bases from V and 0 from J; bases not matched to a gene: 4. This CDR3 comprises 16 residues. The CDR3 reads CASSRGQGIAKNIQYF. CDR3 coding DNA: TGTGCCAGCAGCCGGGGACAGGGGATAGCCAAAAACATTCAGTACTTC.

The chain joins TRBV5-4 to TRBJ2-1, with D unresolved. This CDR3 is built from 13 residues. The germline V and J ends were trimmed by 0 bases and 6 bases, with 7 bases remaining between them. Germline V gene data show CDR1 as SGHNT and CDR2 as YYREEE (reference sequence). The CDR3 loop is CASSLVSSNEQFF. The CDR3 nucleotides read TGTGCCAGCAGCTTGGTCAGTTCCAATGAGCAGTTCTTC.

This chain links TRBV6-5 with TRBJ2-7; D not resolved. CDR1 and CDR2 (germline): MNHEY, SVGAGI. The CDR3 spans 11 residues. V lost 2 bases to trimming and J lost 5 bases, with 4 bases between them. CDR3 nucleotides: TGTGCCAGCAGTTACCGGGACGAGCAGTACTTC. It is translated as CASSYRDEQYF.

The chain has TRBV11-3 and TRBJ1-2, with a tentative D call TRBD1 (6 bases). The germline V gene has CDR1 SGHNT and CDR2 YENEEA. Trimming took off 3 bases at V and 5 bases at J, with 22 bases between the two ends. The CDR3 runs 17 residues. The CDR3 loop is CASSLSSSGANTYGYTF. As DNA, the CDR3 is TGTGCCAGCAGCTTGTCATCCTCAGGGGCGAATACATATGGCTACACCTTC. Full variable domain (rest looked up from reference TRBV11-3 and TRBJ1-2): EAGVVQSPRYKIIEKKQPVAFWCNPISGHNTLYWYLQNLGQGPELLIRYENEEAVDDSQLPKDRFSAERLKGVDSTLKIQPAELGDSAVYLCASSLSSSGANTYGYTFGSGTRLTVV.

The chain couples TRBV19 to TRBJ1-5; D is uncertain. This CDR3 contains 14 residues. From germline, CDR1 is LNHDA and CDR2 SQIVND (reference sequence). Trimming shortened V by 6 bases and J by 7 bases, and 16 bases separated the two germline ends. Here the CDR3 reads CASSHRDLGQPQHF. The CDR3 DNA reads TGTGCCAGTAGCCACCGGGATCTCGGACAGCCCCAGCATTTT.

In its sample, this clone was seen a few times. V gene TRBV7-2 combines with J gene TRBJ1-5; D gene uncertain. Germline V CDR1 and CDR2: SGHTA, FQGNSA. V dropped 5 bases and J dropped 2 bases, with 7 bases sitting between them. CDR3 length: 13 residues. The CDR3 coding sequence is TGTGCCAGCAGCACGCGCGGCAATCAGCCCCAGCATTTT. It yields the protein CASSTRGNQPQHF.

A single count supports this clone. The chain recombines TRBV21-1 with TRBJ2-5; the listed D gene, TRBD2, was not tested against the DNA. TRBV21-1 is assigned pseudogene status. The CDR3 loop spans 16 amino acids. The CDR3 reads CASSKAGTSLQETQYF. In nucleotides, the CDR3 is TGTGCCAGCAGCAAAGCCGGGACTAGCCTACAAGAGACCCAGTACTTC.

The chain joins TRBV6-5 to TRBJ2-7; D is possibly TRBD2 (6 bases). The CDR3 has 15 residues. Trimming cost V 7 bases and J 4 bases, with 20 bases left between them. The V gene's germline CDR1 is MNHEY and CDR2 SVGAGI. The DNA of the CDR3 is TGTGCCAGCACCCCAGGTGACCGCCGGGGGTACGAGCAGTACTTC. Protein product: CASTPGDRRGYEQYF.

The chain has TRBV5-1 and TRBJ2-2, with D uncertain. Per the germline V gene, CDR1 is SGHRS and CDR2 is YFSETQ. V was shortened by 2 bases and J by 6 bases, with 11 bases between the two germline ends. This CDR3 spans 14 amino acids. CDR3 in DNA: TGCGCCAGCAGCTTTGGCGGTGGGGCCGGGGAGCTGTTTTTT. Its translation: CASSFGGGAGELFF.

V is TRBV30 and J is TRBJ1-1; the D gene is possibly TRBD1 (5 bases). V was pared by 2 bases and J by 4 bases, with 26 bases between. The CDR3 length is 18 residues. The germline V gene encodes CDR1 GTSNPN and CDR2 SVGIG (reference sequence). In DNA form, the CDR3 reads TGTGCCTGGAGTCGATGGAAAGGGGAGGGAACCGGGGGCACTGAAGCTTTCTTT. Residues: CAWSRWKGEGTGGTEAFF.

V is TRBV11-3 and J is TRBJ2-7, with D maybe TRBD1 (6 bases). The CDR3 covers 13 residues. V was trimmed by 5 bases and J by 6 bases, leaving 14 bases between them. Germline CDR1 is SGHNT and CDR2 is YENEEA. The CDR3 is CASSARQVGEQYF. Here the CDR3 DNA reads TGTGCCAGCAGCGCCCGACAGGTTGGCGAGCAGTACTTC.

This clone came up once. The CDR3 here is CASSLRSSGRVDTQYF. CDR3 in DNA: TGTGCCAGCAGCCTAAGGTCTAGCGGGAGGGTAGATACGCAGTATTTT. The V call is TRBV7-2, the J call TRBJ2-3; TRBD2 agrees at 12 bases. V lost 5 bases to trimming and J lost 5 bases; unmatched junction nucleotides: 8. The CDR3 loop spans 16 amino acids. Per germline, CDR1 SGHTA and CDR2 FQGNSA.

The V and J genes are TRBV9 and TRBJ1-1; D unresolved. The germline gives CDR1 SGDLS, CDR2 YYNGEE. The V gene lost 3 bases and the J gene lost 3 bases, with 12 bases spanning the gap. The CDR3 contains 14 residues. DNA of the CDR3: TGTGCCAGCAGCGGACGTTTGGATCACACTGAAGCTTTCTTT. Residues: CASSGRLDHTEAFF.

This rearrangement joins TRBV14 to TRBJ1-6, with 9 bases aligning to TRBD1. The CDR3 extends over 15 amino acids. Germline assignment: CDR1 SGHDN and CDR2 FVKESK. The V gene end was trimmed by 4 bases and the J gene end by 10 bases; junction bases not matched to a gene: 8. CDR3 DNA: TGTGCCAGCAGCCGTAGGGACAGGGTCGAATCACCCCTCCACTTT. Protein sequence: CASSRRDRVESPLHF.

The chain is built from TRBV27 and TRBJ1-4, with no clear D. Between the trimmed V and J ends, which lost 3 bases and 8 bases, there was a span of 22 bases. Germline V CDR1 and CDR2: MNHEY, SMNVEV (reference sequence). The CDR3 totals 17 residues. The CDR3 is CASSLFYPGLSEEKLFF. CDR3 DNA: TGTGCCAGCAGTTTGTTTTATCCCGGACTTTCGGAGGAAAAACTGTTTTTT. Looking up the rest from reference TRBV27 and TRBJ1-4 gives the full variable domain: EAQVTQNPRYLITVTGKKLTVTCSQNMNHEYMSWYRQDPGLGLRQIYYSMNVEVTDKGDVPEGYKVSRKEKRNFPLILESPSPNQTSLYFCASSLFYPGLSEEKLFFGSGTQLSVL.

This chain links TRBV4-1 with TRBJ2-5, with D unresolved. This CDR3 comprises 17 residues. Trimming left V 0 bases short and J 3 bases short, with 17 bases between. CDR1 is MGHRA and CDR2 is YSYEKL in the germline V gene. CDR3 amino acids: CASSQDDGISTEETQYF. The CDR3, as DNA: TGCGCCAGCAGCCAAGATGATGGGATCAGCACGGAAGAGACCCAGTACTTC.

CDR3 region: CASSRDGNTIYF. As DNA, the CDR3 is TGTGCCAGCAGCCGGGATGGAAACACCATATATTTT. The gene calls are TRBV14 and TRBJ1-3; D gene ambiguous. The CDR3 is made up of 12 amino acids. Trimming took off 4 bases at V and 3 bases at J, with 4 bases between the two ends. Germline CDR1 SGHDN, CDR2 FVKESK.

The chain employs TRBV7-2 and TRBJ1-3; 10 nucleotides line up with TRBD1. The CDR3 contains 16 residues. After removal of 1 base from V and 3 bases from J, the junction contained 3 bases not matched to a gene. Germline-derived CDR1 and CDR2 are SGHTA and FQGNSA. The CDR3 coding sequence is TGTGCCAGCAGCTTAGGACAGGGGGCGAATGGAAACACCATATATTTT. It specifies CASSLGQGANGNTIYF.

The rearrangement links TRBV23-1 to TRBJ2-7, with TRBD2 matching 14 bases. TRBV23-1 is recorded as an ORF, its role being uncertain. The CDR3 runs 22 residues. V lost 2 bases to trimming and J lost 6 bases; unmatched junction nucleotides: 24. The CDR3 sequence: CASSQTDRLPGLAGESPGEQYF. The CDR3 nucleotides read TGCGCCAGCAGTCAAACCGACAGATTACCGGGACTAGCGGGAGAATCTCCAGGCGAGCAGTACTTC.

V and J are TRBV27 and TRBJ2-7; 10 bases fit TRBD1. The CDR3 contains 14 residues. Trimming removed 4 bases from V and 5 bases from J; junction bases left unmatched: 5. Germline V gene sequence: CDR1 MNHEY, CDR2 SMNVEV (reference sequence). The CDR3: CASSWTGGSDEQYF. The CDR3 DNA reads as TGTGCCAGCAGTTGGACAGGGGGGAGCGACGAGCAGTACTTC.

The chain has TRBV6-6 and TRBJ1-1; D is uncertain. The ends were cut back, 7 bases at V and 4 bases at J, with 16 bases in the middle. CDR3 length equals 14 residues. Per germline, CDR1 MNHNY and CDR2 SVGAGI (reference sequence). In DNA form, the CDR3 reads TGTGCCAGCACCGCCCCGGGATCGGGCACTGAAGCTTTCTTT. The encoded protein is CASTAPGSGTEAFF.

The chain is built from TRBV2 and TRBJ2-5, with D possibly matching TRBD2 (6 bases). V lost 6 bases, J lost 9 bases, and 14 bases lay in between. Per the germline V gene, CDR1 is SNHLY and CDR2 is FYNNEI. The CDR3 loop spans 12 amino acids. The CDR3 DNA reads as TGTGCCAGCAGATATGACTTAGCGGCCCAGTACTTC. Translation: CASRYDLAAQYF.